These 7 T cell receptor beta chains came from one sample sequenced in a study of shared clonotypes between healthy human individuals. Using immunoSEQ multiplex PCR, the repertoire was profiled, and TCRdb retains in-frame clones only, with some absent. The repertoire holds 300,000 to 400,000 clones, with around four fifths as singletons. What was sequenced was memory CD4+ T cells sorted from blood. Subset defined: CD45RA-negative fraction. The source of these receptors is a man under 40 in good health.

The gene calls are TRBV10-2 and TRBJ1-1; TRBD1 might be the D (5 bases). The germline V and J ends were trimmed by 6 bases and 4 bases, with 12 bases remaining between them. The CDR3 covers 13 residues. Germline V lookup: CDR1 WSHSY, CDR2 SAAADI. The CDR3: CASRGTGFTEAFF. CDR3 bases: TGCGCCAGCAGAGGGACGGGTTTCACTGAAGCTTTCTTT.

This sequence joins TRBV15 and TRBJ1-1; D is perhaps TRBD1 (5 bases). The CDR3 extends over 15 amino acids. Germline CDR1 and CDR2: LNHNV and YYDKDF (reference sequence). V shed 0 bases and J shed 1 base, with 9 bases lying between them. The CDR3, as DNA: TGTGCCACCAGCAGAGATAAAGGGGAGAACACTGAAGCTTTCTTT. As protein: CATSRDKGENTEAFF.

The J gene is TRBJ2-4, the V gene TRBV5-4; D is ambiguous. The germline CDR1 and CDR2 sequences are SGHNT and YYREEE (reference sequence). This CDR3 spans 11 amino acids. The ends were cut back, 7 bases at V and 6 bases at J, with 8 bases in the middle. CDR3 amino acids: CASGEGNIQYF. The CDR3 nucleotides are TGTGCCAGCGGAGAAGGAAACATTCAGTACTTC.

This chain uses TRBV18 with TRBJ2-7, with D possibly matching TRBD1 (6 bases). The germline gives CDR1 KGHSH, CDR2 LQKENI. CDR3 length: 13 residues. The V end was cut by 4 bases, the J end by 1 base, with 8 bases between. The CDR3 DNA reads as TGTGCCAGCTCACAGGGGGTGTCCTACGAGCAGTACTTC. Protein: CASSQGVSYEQYF.

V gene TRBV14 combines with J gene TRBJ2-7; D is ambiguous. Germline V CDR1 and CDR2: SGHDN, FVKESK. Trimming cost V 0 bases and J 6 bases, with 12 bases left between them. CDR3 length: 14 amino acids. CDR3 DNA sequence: TGTGCCAGCAGCCAAGATCTCCGCACAGTCGAGCAGTACTTC. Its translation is CASSQDLRTVEQYF. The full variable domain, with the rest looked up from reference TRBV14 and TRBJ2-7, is EAGVTQFPSHSVIEKGQTVTLRCDPISGHDNLYWYRRVMGKEIKFLLHFVKESKQDESGMPNNRFLAERTGGTYSTLKVQPAELEDSGVYFCASSQDLRTVEQYFGPGTRLTVT.

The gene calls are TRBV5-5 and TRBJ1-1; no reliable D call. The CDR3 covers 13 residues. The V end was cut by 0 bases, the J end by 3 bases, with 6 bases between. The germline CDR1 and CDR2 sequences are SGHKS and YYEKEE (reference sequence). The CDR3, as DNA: TGTGCCAGCAGCTTGGCAGACCACACTGAAGCTTTCTTT. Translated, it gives CASSLADHTEAFF.

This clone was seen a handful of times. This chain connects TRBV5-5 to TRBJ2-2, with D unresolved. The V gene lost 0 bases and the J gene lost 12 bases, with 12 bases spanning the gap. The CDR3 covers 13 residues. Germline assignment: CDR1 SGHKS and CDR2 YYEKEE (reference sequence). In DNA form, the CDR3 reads TGTGCCAGCAGCTTGGCTACCCAAATGAAGCTGTTTTTT. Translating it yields CASSLATQMKLFF.